This T cell receptor beta chain was obtained from a study of OX40 agonist ivuxolimab in advanced cancers. Turning to the overall study: Ivuxolimab was an agonistic, fully human IgG2 monoclonal antibody directed against OX40 (CD134), a costimulatory receptor. Intravenous ivuxolimab was administered to patients every 2 weeks at six dose levels: 0.01, 0.1, 0.3, 1.5, 3 and 10 mg/kg. Of the roughly 54 dose-escalation patients, hepatocellular carcinoma was present in about 19, melanoma in roughly 15, renal cell carcinoma in 9 and head and neck cancer in 9. In the dose-escalation cohort, approximately 83% of patients were male, and the mean age was 60 years with a range of roughly 20 to 80. Patients were allowed to have had prior anti-PD-1, anti-PD-L1 or anti-CTLA-4 therapy, and roughly two fifths of the dose-escalation patients had been treated with checkpoint inhibitors. Partial responses were achieved by three dose-escalation patients, of whom one had hepatocellular carcinoma and two had cutaneous melanoma. The point of sequencing TCRbeta in the periphery was to test whether ivuxolimab changed TCR sequence diversity and drove clonal T-cell expansion. The monotherapy dose-escalation portion (N = 52 patients) of the phase I ivuxolimab trial is reported in the paper.

The germline V gene (reference sequence) specifies LNHDA as CDR1 and SQIVND as CDR2. Cut back by 3 bases and 3 bases, the V and J ends lie 13 bases apart. From cysteine to phenylalanine, the CDR3 is 15 amino acids long. Kept here is only the CDR3 DNA, which spans 45 bases and is read in frame from base 1. Patients with a history of autoimmune disease or receiving systemic immunosuppression were excluded from the trial. Peripheral blood for TCR sequencing was drawn from every dose cohort at baseline, at cycle 4 day 1 and at cycle 7 day 1. Samples were obtained from an open-label, multicenter, first-in-human phase I dose-escalation trial of ivuxolimab. Adults with locally advanced or metastatic head and neck squamous cell, hepatocellular, melanoma or renal cell carcinoma were enrolled in the trial. Before TCR sequencing, CD4+ T cells and CD8+ T cells were sorted from peripheral blood as separate populations.

For sequencing of the TCRbeta CDR3 region, genomic DNA was extracted from the sorted cells. TCRbeta CDR3 regions were sequenced using the immunoSEQ Assay. The table was pulled from immuneACCESS by TCRdb, which kept in-frame rearrangements only. Such tables lose some clones; where checked, under half of the loss comes from unresolved V genes, and the rest has no known cause. The sample has over 9,500 clones on record, roughly 67% of them singletons. The ten largest clonotypes hold 20% to 30% of the sample. What the research found in general, with its limitations: Partial responders in the 0.1-3.0 mg/kg groups had among the lowest normalized peripheral clonal expansion, especially among CD8+ T cells. Low levels of normalized T-cell clonal expansion were also shown by some nonresponding patients. Antigen specificity was not determined for the clonally expanded peripheral T cells. At doses from 0.1 to 3.0 mg/kg, clonal expansion was seen in both CD4+ and CD8+ blood T cells between baseline and week 6. On average, CD8+ T cells showed more expanded clones than CD4+ T cells after ivuxolimab.

There are a few counts of this clone. Its antigen is currently not known. No qualities accompany the bases; no much larger clone lies one base away. This chain is built from TRBV19 and TRBJ2-3; possibly the D gene is TRBD2, per 6 matching bases. Sequenced here: CD4+ or CD8+ T cells sorted from blood, sampled in a trial of the OX40 agonist ivuxolimab. This clonotype originated in an adult with an advanced solid tumor such as melanoma, head and neck, liver or kidney cancer. The DNA sequence follows: TGTGCCAGTAGTATTGGGACGGGGGTTACAGATACGCAGTATTTT. The encoded protein is CASSIGTGVTDTQYF.